This TCR beta chain appears in the sequencing data of a study of control samples from healthy donors and cancer patients. Sequenced by immunoSEQ multiplex PCR; TCRdb stores in-frame clones only, minus some. The data show about 150,000 clones, around 94% seen once. With V trimmed by 6 bases and J by 4 bases, 5 bases remained unmatched. The CDR3 sequence is 14 residues long. Germline values: CDR1 SGDLS, CDR2 YYNGEE. Material for sequencing was blood. This TCR came from a woman aged 18-29 years in good health. The genes are TRBV9 and TRBJ2-5; 11 nucleotides agree with TRBD2. In nucleotides, the CDR3 is TGTGCCAGCAATCTCGGACTAGCGGGAGAGACCCAGTACTTC. Translating it yields CASNLGLAGETQYF.